Following are 22 T cell receptor beta chains from one sample sequenced in a study of cytomegalovirus exposure and HLA in healthy donors. Both 60 Vbeta primers and 13 Jbeta primers went into the PCR. Generated by immunoSEQ multiplex PCR, the TCRdb table keeps only in-frame clones and is missing some. This table has around 190,000 clones, around 87% appearing once. The source material was PBMCs. All receptors derive from a woman aged 18-29 years in good health and CMV-seronegative.

This clone is a singleton in its sample. The chain has TRBV21-1 and TRBJ1-6; whether TRBD1, the table's D call, matches the DNA was not checked. TRBV21-1 is a pseudogene. The CDR3 spans 17 residues. The CDR3 region has the DNA TGTGCCAGCAGCAAAGCGTTTGGGACAGGGAAGAATTCACCCCTCCACTTT. Encoded protein: CASSKAFGTGKNSPLHF.

The chain carries TRBV15 and TRBJ2-4, with a weak D call TRBD1 (6 bases). V was cut by 1 base and J by 8 bases, with 18 bases left in between. This CDR3 spans 16 amino acids. From germline, CDR1 is LNHNV and CDR2 YYDKDF (reference sequence). CDR3 sequence reads: CATSRAGAGASDIQYF. For the CDR3, the DNA is TGTGCCACCAGCAGAGCCGGGGCAGGGGCCTCCGACATTCAGTACTTC.

J is TRBJ2-7 and V is TRBV11-2; 9 nucleotides agree with TRBD1. Germline CDR1 and CDR2: SGHAT and FQNNGV. CDR3 length: 16 residues. With 5 bases clipped from V and 1 base from J, the junction kept 9 bases outside the gene matches. CDR3 in DNA: TGTGCCAGCAGCGTCCTTCTACAGGGGGCTTCCTACGAGCAGTACTTC. Protein product: CASSVLLQGASYEQYF.

The table lists this clone with a count of one. J is TRBJ1-1 and V is TRBV19; the D is unclear. CDR1 and CDR2 (germline): LNHDA, SQIVND (reference sequence). The V and J ends lost 8 bases and 0 bases respectively, with 19 bases between them. This CDR3 has 16 amino acids. CDR3 bases: TGTGCCAGTGCTGCGGCAGACGGGATGATGAACACTGAAGCTTTCTTT. It translates to CASAAADGMMNTEAFF.

The genes are TRBV11-3 and TRBJ2-3; tentatively, D is TRBD1 (5 bases). The germline V gene encodes CDR1 SGHNT and CDR2 YENEEA. The V end lost 5 bases, the J end lost 5 bases, and 14 bases lay between the germline ends. This CDR3 comprises 14 residues. In nucleotides, the CDR3 is TGTGCCAGCAGCCCCGACAGTCTAGGAGATACGCAGTATTTT. This translates into CASSPDSLGDTQYF.

The V and J genes are TRBV5-4 and TRBJ2-1; possible D gene TRBD1, 6 bases. The CDR3 runs 15 residues. V dropped 5 bases and J dropped 12 bases, with 24 bases sitting between them. Germline CDR1 and CDR2: SGHNT and YYREEE (reference sequence). CDR3 sequence (DNA): TGTGCCAGCAGTTCTGCCGGGACACCAGCCGGCGGGCAGTTCTTC. Its translation is CASSSAGTPAGGQFF.

The gene calls are TRBV27 and TRBJ2-7, with 7 bases aligning to TRBD2. Germline CDR1 MNHEY, CDR2 SMNVEV (reference sequence). The CDR3 sequence is 16 residues long. V was pared by 5 bases and J by 4 bases, with 14 bases of the junction left unmatched. CDR3 bases: TGTGCCAGCAGTAATACCGGGGCTAGCGGAGATTACGAGCAGTACTTC. Its protein is CASSNTGASGDYEQYF.

V is TRBV6-1 and J is TRBJ2-2; 9 bases are shared with TRBD1. The CDR3 is 15 amino acids. V lost 1 base, J lost 6 bases, and 3 bases stayed unmatched. Germline loops: CDR1 MNHNS, CDR2 SASEGT. CDR3 amino acids: CASSEVGQGAGELFF. As DNA, the CDR3 is TGTGCCAGCAGTGAAGTGGGACAGGGTGCCGGGGAGCTGTTTTTT.

This clone occurred once. V is TRBV30 and J is TRBJ2-7; 7 nucleotides match TRBD2. The V segment lost 2 bases and the J segment 2 bases; nucleotides outside the gene matches: 3. The germline gives CDR1 GTSNPN, CDR2 SVGIG (reference sequence). The CDR3 is 13 amino acids. The CDR3 loop reads CAWSLSGPYEQYF. CDR3 DNA: TGTGCCTGGAGTCTTAGCGGGCCCTACGAGCAGTACTTC.

V usage is TRBV6-4 and J usage is TRBJ1-1; TRBD1 agrees at 8 bases. Germline V lookup: CDR1 MRHNA, CDR2 SNTAGT. With V trimmed by 2 bases and J by 3 bases, 5 bases remained unmatched. The CDR3 length is 15 residues. The CDR3 bases are TGTGCCAGCAGTGACGGAGACAGGGGTTACACTGAAGCTTTCTTT. Its translation is CASSDGDRGYTEAFF.

The chain employs TRBV6-5 and TRBJ2-7; TRBD1 matches 8 bases. The germline gives CDR1 MNHEY, CDR2 SVGAGI. V dropped 6 bases and J dropped 1; count of bases not matched to a gene: 5. This CDR3 spans 14 amino acids. CDR3 sequence reads: CASSLRDRSYEQYF. The CDR3 DNA reads TGTGCCAGCAGCCTCCGGGACAGGTCCTACGAGCAGTACTTC.

CDR3 sequence reads: CASSLPEASYGYTF. The CDR3 DNA sequence: TGTGCCAGCAGTTTACCGGAGGCCTCCTATGGCTACACCTTC. The chain recombines TRBV28 with TRBJ1-2, with D hard to call. From germline, CDR1 is MDHEN and CDR2 SYDVKM. Trimming shortened V by 2 bases and J by 4 bases, and 11 bases separated the two germline ends. CDR3 length: 14 residues.

V gene TRBV7-9 combines with J gene TRBJ2-1; TRBD2 agrees at 8 bases. The germline V gene encodes CDR1 SEHNR and CDR2 FQNEAQ (reference sequence). Unmatched junction bases numbered 12, after V lost 5 bases and J lost 3 bases. This CDR3 region has 17 residues. CDR3: CASSDRGPSGLYNEQFF. The DNA for the CDR3 is TGTGCCAGCAGCGACCGTGGGCCTAGCGGGCTCTACAATGAGCAGTTCTTC.

This sequence joins TRBV2 and TRBJ2-1; TRBD2 aligns across 11 bases. Trimming took 7 bases from V and 8 from J; bases not matched to a gene: 10. The CDR3 is made up of 15 amino acids. The germline gives CDR1 SNHLY, CDR2 FYNNEI. In nucleotides, the CDR3 is TGTGCCAGCAATCCGAGACTAGCGGGATTGGATGAGCAGTTCTTC. This sequence encodes CASNPRLAGLDEQFF.

The chain is built from TRBV15 and TRBJ2-7; 12 bases align to TRBD2. After removal of 0 bases from V and 2 bases from J, the junction contained 5 bases not matched to a gene. Looked up from germline, CDR1 is LNHNV and CDR2 is YYDKDF (reference sequence). The CDR3 loop spans 17 amino acids. This CDR3 is CATSRDRLAGGAYEQYF. The DNA for the CDR3 is TGTGCCACCAGCAGAGATCGGCTAGCGGGAGGGGCCTACGAGCAGTACTTC.

This clone came up once. The CDR3 coding sequence is TGCAGCGTTTCAGGGACTAGCGGGAACAGTCGGGAGCAGTTCTTC. Its translation: CSVSGTSGNSREQFF. The gene calls are TRBV29-1 and TRBJ2-1; 13 nucleotides line up with TRBD2. Germline V gene data show CDR1 as SQVTM and CDR2 as ANQGSEA. The V segment lost 5 bases and the J segment 10 bases; nucleotides outside the gene matches: 11. The CDR3 is 15 residues long.

The rearrangement links TRBV5-6 to TRBJ1-2, with D maybe TRBD1 (5 bases). Trimming cost V 4 bases and J 4 bases, with 17 bases left between them. Germline V lookup: CDR1 SGHDT, CDR2 YYEEEE. The CDR3 spans 15 residues. The CDR3 sequence is CASSLPEQVGYGYTF. CDR3 sequence (DNA): TGTGCCAGCAGCCTGCCCGAACAGGTTGGCTATGGCTACACCTTC.

The chain links TRBV6-6 to TRBJ1-1, with TRBD1 as a possible D gene (5 bases). Trimming pared 4 bases from V and 1 base from J, leaving 10 bases between. Germline V gene data show CDR1 as MNHNY and CDR2 as SVGAGI (reference sequence). CDR3 length equals 14 residues. The CDR3 region is CASSFRAENTEAFF. CDR3 in DNA: TGTGCCAGCAGTTTCAGGGCGGAGAACACTGAAGCTTTCTTT.

The J gene is TRBJ2-7, the V gene TRBV6-5; a possible D gene is TRBD2 (5 bases). The V end was cut by 6 bases, the J end by 0 bases, with 15 bases between. There are 15 residues in the CDR3. CDR1 is MNHEY, CDR2 SVGAGI, per germline. The CDR3 DNA is TGTGCCAGCAGCCCCCCCCGGAGGAGCTCCTACGAGCAGTACTTC. Translation: CASSPPRRSSYEQYF.

The chain carries TRBV30 and TRBJ2-2; TRBD1 might be the D (5 bases). The length of the CDR3 is 14 residues. Looked up from germline, CDR1 is GTSNPN and CDR2 is SVGIG (reference sequence). The V end was cut by 1 base, the J end by 2 bases, with 8 bases between. The chain's CDR3 is CAWSAGQNTGELFF. In DNA form, the CDR3 reads TGTGCCTGGAGTGCCGGACAAAACACCGGGGAGCTGTTTTTT.

The CDR3 loop reads CASRLGGGRSYEQYF. The CDR3 DNA sequence: TGTGCCAGCAGGTTGGGGGGCGGGAGATCGTACGAGCAGTACTTC. The chain joins TRBV7-2 to TRBJ2-7; a weak D match, TRBD2 (7 bases). The CDR3 extends over 15 amino acids. Trimming stripped 6 bases from V and 4 bases from J, with 19 bases between. Germline V CDR1 and CDR2: SGHTA, FQGNSA.

The chain uses TRBV11-2 and TRBJ2-2; D possibly corresponds to TRBD1 (6 bases). Trimming stripped 5 bases from V and 3 bases from J, with 10 bases between. Germline CDR1 reads SGHAT; CDR2 reads FQNNGV. This CDR3 has 14 amino acids. CDR3 loop: CASSRTAYTGELFF. CDR3 bases: TGTGCCAGCAGCCGGACAGCCTACACCGGGGAGCTGTTTTTT.